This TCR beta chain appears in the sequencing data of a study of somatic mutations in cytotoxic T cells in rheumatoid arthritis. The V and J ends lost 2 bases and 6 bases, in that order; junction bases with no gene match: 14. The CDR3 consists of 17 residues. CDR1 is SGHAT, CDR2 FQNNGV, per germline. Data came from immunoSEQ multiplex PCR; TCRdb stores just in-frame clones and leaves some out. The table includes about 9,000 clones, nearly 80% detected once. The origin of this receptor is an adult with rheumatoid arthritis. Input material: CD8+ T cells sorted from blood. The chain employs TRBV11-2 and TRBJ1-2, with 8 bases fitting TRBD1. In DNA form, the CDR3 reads TGTGCCAGCAGCTTACTGTTCGTGGGGACAGGACTAAATGGCTACACCTTC. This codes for CASSLLFVGTGLNGYTF.